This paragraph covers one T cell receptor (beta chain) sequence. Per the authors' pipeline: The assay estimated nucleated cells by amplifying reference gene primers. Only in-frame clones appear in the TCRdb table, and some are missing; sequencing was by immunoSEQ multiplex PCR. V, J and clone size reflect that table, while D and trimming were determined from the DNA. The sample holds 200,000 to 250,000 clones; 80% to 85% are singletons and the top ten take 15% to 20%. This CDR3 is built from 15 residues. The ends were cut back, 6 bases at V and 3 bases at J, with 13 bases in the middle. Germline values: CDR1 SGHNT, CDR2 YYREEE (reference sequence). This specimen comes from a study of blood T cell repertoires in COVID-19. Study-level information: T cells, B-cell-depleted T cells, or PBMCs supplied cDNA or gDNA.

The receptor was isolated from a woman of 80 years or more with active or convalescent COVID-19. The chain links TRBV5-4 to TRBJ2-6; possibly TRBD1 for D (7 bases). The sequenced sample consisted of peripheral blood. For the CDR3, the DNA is TGTGCCAGCACCAGGGGGGCACTTGGGGCCAACGTCCTGACTTTC. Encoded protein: CASTRGALGANVLTF.